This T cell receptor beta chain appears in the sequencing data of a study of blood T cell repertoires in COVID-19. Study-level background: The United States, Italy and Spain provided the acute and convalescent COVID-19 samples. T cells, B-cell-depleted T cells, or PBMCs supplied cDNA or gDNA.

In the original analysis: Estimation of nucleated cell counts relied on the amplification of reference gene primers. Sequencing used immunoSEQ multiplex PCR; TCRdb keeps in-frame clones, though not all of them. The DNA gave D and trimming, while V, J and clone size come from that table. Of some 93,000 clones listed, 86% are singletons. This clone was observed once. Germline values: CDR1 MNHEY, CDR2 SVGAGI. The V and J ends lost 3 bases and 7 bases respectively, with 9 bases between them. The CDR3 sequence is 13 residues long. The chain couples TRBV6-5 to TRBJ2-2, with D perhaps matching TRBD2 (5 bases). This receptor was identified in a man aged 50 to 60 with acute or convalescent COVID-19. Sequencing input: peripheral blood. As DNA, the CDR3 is TGTGCCAGCAGTTATGAACTAGGCGGGGAGCTGTTTTTT. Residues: CASSYELGGELFF.